This T cell receptor (beta chain) was observed in a study of regulatory T cells in long-lasting Graves disease. About this clonotype: The antigen remains unidentified.

General study results and limits: Persistent-disease Graves' patients showed less TCR diversity than new cases. Results may be inaccurate due to the small sample size.

Sample time point: newly diagnosed GD, antithyroid drugs for less than 3 months. From RNA extracted from PBMCs, the TCR library was made. Library construction for TCR beta used iRepertoire HTBI primers and Arm-PCR of CDR3 regions. Using its own MiXCR run on the multiplex PCR reads, TCRdb lists one record per CDR3 protein. The sample shows about 540,000 distinct CDR3 sequences, roughly 13% of them seen only once. Germline loops: CDR1 LNHDA, CDR2 SQIVND (reference sequence). This CDR3 comprises 15 residues. V gave up 4 bases and J gave up 2 bases; unmatched junction bases: 6. These same records also appear under a second study, on T cells in Graves' hyperthyroidism and ophthalmopathy. That source reports: First-round RT-PCR with HTBI primers amplified the TCR CDR3 region. Also found in blood were most expanded thyroid clonotypes above 0.001.

Sequenced material: peripheral blood mononuclear cells (PBMCs), taken at new diagnosis, from a patient treated with antithyroid drugs. This TCR was sampled from a man between 25 and 39 years old with Graves disease. This chain links TRBV19 with TRBJ2-7; 9 bases line up with TRBD2. The CDR3 region is CASSTGLASTYEQYF. In DNA, the CDR3 is TGTGCCAGTAGTACCGGACTAGCGTCGACCTACGAGCAGTACTTC.